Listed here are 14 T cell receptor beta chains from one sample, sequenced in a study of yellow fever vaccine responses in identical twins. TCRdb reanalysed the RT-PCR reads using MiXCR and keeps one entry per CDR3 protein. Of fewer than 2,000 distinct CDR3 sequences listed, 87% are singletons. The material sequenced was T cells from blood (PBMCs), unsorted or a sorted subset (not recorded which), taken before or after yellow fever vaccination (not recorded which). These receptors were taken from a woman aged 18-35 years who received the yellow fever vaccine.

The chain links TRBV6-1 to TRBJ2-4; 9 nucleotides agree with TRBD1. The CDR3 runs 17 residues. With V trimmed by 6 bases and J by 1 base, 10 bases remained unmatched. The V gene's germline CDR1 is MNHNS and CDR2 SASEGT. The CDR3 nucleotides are TGTGCCAGCAGCCCCTACAGACAGGGGGGGGCCAAAAACATTCAGTACTTC. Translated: CASSPYRQGGAKNIQYF.

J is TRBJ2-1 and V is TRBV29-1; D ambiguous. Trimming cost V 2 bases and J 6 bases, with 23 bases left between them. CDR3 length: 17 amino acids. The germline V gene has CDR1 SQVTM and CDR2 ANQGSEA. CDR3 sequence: CSVEPRARQVLGNEQFF. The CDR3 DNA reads TGCAGCGTTGAACCCCGGGCCAGGCAGGTCCTGGGCAATGAGCAGTTCTTC.

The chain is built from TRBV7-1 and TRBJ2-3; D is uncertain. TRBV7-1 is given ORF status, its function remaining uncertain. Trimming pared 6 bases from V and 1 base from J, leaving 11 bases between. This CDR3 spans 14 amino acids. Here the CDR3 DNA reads TGTGCCAGCAGAAGCTCACCCCGCACAGATACGCAGTATTTT. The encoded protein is CASRSSPRTDTQYF.

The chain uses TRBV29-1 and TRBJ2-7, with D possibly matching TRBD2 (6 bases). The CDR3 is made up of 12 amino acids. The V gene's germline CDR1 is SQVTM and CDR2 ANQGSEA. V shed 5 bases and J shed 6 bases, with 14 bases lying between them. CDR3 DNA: TGCAGCGTTTATGGGGGACTCGGCGAGCAGTACTTC. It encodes CSVYGGLGEQYF.

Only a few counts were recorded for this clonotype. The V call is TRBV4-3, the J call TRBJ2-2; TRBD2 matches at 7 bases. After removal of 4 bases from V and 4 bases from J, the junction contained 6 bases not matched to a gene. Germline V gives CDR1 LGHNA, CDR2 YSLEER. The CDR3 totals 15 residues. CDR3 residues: CASSPGLGSTGELFF. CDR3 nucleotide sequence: TGCGCCAGCAGCCCAGGACTAGGGAGCACCGGGGAGCTGTTTTTT.

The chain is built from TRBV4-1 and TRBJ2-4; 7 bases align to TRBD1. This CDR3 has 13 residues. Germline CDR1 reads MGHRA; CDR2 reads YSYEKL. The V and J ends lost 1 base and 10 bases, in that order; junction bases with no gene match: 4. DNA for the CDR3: TGCGCCAGCAGCCAAGGGACAGGAAGGATTCAGTACTTC. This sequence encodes CASSQGTGRIQYF.

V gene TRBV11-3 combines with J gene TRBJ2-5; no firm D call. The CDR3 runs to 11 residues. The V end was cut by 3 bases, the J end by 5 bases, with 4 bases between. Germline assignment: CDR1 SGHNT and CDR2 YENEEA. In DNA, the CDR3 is TGTGCCAGCAGCTTTGGGGAGACCCAGTACTTC. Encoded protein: CASSFGETQYF.

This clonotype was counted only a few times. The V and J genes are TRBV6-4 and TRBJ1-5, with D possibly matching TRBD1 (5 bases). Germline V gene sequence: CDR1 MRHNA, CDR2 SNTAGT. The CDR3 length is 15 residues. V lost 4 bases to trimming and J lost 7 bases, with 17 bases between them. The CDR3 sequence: CASSASSVQGQPQHF. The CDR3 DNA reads TGTGCCAGCAGTGCCTCATCGGTTCAGGGCCAGCCCCAGCATTTT.

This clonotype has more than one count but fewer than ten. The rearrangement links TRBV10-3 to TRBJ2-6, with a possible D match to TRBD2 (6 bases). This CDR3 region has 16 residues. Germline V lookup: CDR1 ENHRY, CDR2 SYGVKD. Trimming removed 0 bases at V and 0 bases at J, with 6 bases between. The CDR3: CAISESGGSGANVLTF. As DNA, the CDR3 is TGTGCCATCAGTGAGTCCGGGGGCTCTGGGGCCAACGTCCTGACTTTC.

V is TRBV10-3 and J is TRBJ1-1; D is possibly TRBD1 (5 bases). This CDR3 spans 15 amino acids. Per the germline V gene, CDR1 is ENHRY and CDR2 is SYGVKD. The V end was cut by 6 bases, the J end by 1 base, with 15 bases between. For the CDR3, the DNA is TGTGCCATCAGACCTAACGACAGACCGAACACTGAAGCTTTCTTT. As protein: CAIRPNDRPNTEAFF.

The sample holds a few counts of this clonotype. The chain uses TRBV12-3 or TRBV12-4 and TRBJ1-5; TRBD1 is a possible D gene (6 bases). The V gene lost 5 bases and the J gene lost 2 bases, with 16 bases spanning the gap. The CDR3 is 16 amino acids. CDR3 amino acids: CASSTRQASRNQPQHF. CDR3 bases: TGTGCCAGCAGTACCAGACAGGCCTCTCGCAATCAGCCCCAGCATTTT.

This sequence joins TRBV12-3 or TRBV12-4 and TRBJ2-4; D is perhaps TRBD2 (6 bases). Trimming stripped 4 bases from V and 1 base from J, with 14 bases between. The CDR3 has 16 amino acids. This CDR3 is CASSSRDFVAKNIQYF. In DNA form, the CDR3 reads TGTGCCAGCAGTTCCCGGGACTTTGTGGCCAAAAACATTCAGTACTTC.

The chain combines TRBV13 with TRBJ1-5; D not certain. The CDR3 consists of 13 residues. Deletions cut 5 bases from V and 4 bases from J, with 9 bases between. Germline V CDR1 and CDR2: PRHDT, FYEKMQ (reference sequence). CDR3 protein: CASSPRGNQPQHF. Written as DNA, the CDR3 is TGTGCCAGCAGCCCTAGAGGTAATCAGCCCCAGCATTTT.

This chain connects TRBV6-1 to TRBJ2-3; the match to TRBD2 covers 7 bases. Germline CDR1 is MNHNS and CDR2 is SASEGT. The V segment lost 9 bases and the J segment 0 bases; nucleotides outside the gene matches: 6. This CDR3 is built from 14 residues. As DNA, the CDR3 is TGTGCCAGTGCGGGACTAACAAGCACAGATACGCAGTATTTT. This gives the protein CASAGLTSTDTQYF.